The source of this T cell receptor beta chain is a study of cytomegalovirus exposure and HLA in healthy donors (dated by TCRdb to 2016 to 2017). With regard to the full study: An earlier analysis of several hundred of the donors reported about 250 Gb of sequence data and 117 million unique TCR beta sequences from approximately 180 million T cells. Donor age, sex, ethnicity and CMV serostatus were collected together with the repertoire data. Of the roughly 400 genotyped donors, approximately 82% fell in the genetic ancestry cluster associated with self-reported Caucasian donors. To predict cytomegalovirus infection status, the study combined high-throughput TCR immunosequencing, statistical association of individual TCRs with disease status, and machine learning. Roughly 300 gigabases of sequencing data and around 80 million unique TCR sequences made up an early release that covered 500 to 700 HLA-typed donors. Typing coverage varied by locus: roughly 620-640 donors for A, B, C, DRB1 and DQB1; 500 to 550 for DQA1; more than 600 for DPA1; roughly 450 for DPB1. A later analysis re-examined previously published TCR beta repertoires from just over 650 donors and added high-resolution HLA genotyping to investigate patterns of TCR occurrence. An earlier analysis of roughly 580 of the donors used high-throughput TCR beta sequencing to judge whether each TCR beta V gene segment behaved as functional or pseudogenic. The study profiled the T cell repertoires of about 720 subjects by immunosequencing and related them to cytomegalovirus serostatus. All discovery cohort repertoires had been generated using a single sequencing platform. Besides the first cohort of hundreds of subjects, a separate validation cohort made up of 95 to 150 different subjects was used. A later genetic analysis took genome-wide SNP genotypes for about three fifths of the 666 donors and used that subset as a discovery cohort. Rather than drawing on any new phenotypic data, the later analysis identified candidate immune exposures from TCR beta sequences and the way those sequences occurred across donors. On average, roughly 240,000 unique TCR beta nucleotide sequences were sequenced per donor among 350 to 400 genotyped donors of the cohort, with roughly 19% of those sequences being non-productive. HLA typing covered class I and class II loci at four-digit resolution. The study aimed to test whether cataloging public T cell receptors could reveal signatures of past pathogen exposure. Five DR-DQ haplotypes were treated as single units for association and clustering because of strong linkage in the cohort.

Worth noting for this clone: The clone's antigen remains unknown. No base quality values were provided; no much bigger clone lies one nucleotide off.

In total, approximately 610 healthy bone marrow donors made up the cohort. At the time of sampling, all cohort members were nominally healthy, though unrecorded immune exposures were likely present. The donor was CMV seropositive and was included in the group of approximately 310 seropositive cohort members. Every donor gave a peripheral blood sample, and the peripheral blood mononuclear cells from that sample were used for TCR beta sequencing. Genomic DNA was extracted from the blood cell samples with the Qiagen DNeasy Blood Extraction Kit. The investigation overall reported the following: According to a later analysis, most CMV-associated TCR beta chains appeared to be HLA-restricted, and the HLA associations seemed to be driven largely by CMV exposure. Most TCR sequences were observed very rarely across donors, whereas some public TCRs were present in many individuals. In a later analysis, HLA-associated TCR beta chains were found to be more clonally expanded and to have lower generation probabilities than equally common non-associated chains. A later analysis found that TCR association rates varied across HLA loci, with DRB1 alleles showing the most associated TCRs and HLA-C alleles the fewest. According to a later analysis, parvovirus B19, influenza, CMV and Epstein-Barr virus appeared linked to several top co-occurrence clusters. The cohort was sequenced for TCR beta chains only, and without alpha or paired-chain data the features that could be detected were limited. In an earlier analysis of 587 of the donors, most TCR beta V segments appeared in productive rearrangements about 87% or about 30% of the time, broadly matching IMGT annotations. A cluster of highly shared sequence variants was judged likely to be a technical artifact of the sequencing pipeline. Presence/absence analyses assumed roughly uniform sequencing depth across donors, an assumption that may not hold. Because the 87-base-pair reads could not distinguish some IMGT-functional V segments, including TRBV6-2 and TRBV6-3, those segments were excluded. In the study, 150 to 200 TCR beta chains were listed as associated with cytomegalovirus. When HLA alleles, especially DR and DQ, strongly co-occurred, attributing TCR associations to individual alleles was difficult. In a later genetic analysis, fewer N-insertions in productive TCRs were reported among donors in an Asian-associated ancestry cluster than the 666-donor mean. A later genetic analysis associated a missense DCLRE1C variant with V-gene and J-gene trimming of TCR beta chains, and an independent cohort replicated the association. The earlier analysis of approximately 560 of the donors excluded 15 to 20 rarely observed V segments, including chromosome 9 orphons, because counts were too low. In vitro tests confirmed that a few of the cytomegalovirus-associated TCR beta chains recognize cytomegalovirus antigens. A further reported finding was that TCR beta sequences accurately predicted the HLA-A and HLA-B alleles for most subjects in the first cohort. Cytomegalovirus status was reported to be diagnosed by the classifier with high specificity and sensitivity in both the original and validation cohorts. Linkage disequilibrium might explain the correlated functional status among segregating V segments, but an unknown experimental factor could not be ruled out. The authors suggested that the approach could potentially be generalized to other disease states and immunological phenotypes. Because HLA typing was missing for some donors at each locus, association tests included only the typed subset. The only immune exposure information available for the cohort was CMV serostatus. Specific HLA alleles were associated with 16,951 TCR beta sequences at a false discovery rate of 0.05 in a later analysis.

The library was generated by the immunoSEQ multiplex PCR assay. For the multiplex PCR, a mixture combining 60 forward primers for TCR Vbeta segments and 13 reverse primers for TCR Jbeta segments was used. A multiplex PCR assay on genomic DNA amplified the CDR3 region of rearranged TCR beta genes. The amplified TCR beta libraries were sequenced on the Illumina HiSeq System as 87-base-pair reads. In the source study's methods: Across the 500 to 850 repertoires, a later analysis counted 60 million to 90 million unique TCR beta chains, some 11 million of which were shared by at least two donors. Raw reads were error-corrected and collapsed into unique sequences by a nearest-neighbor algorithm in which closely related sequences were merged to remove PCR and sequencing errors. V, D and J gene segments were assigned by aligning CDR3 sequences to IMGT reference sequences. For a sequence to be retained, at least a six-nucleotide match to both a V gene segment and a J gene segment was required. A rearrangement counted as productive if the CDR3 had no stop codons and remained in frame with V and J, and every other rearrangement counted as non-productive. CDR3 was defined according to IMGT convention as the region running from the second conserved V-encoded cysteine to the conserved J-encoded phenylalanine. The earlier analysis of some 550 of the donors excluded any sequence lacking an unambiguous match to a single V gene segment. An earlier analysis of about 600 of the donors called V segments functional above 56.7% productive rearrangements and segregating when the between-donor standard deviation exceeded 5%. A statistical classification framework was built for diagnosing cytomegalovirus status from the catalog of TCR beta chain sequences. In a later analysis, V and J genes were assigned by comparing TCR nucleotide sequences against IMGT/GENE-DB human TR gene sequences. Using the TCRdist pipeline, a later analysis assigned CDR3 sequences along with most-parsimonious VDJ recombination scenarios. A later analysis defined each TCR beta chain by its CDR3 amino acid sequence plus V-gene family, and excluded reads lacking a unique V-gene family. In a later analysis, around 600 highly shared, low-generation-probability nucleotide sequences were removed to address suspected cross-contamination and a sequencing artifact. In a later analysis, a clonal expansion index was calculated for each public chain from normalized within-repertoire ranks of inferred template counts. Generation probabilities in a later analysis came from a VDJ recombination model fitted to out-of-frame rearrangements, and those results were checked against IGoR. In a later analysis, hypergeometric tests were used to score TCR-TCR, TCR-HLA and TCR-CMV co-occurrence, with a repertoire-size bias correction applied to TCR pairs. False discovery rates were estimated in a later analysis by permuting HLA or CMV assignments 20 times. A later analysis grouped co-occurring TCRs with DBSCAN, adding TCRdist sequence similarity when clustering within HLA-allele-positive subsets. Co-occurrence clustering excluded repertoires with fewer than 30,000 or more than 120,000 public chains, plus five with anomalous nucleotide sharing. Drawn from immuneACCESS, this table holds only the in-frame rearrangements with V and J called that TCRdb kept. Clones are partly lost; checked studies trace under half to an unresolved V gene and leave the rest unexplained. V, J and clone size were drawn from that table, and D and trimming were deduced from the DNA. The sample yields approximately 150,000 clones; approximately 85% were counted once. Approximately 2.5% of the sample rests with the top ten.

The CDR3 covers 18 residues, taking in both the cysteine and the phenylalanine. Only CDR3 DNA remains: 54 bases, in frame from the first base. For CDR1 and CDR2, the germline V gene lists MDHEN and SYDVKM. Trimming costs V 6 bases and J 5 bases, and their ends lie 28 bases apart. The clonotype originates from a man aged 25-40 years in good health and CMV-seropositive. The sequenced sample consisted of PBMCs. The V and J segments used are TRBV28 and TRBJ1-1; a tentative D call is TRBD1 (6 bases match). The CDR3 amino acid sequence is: CASSRLTGGGRRETEAFF. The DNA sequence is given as TGTGCCAGCAGCCGACTCACGGGGGGGGGCCGGCGTGAAACTGAAGCTTTCTTT.